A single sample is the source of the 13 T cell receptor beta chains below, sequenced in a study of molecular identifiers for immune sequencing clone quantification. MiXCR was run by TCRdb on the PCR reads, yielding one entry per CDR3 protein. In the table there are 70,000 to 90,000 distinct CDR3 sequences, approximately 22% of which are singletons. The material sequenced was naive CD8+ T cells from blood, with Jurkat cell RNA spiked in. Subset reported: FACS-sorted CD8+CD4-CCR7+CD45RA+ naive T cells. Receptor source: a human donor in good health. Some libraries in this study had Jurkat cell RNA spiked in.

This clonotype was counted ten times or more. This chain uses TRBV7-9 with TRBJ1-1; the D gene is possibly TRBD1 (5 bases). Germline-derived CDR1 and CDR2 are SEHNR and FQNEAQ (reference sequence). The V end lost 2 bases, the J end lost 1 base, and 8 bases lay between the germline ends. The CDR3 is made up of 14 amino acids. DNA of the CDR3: TGTGCCAGCAGCTTACCCAGGGCGAACACTGAAGCTTTCTTT. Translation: CASSLPRANTEAFF.

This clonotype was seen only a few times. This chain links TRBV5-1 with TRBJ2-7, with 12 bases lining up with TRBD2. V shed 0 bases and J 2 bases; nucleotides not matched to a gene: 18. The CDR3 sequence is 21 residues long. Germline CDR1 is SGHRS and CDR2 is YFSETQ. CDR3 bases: TGCGCCAGCAGCTTGGGTGGCTTTAAGCTACTAGCGGGAGGTAGAGCCTACGAGCAGTACTTC. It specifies CASSLGGFKLLAGGRAYEQYF.

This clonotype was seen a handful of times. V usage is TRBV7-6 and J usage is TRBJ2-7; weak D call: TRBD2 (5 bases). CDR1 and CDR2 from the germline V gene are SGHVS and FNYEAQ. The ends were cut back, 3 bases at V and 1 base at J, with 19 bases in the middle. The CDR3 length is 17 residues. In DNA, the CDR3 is TGTGCCAGCAGCTTTTCCCCCCACAAAGGGAGTTCCTACGAGCAGTACTTC. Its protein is CASSFSPHKGSSYEQYF.

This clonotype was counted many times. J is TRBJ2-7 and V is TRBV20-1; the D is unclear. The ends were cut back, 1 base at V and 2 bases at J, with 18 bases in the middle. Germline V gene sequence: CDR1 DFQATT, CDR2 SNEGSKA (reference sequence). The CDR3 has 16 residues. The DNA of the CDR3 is TGCAGTGCTAGAGGGACCGGGTCCCACCCCCCCTACGAGCAGTACTTC. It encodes CSARGTGSHPPYEQYF.

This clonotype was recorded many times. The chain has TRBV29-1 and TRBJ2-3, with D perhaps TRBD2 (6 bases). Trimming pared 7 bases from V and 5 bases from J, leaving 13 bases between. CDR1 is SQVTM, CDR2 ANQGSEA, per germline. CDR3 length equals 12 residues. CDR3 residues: CSAGGVEDTQYF. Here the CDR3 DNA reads TGCAGCGCTGGAGGGGTTGAAGATACGCAGTATTTT.

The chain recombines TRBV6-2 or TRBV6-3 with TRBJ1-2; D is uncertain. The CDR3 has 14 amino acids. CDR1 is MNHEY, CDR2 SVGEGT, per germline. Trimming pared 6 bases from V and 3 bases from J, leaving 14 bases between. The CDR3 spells CASSSLRADYGYTF. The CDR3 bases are TGTGCCAGCAGCTCCCTTCGGGCCGACTATGGCTACACCTTC.

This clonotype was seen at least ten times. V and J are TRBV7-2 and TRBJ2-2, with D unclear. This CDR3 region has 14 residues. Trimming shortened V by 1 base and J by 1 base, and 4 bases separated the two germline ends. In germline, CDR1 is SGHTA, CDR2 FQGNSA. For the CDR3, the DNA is TGTGCCAGCAGCTTAGGACTGAACACCGGGGAGCTGTTTTTT. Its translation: CASSLGLNTGELFF.

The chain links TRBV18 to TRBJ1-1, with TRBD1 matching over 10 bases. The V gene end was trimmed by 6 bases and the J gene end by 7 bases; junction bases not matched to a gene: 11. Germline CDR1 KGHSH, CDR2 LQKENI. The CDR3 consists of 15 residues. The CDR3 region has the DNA TGTGCCAGCTCCCCCACCGGGACAGGGGATTATGAAGCTTTCTTT. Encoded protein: CASSPTGTGDYEAFF.

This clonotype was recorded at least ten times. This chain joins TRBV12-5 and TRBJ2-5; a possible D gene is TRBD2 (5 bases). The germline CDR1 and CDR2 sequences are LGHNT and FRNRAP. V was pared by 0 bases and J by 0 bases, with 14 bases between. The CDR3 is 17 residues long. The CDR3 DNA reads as TGTGCTAGTGGTTTGGTACGGGATTCGGACTACCAAGAGACCCAGTACTTC. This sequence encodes CASGLVRDSDYQETQYF. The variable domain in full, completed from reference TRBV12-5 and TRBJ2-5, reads DARVTQTPRHKVTEMGQEVTMRCQPILGHNTVFWYRQTMMQGLELLAYFRNRAPLDDSGMPKDRFSAEMPDATLATLKIQPSEPRDSAVYFCASGLVRDSDYQETQYFGPGTRLLVL.

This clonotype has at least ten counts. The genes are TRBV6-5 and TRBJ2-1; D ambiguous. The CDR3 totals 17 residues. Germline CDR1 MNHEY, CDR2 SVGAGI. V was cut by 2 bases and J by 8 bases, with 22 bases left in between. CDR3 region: CASSYHTSPVTHDEQFF. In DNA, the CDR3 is TGTGCCAGCAGTTACCACACAAGTCCCGTCACACACGATGAGCAGTTCTTC.

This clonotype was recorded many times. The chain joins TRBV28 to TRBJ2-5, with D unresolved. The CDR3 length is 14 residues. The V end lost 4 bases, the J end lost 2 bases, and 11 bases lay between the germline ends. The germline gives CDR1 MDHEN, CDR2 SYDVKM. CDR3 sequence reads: CASSSPEEQETQYF. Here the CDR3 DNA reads TGTGCCAGCAGTTCCCCCGAAGAACAAGAGACCCAGTACTTC.

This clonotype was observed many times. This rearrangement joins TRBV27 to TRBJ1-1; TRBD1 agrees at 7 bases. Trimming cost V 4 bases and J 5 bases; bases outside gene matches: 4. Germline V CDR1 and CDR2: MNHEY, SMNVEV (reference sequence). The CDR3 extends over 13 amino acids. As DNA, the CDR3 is TGTGCCAGCAGTTCCCAGGGGGGAACTGAAGCTTTCTTT. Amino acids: CASSSQGGTEAFF.

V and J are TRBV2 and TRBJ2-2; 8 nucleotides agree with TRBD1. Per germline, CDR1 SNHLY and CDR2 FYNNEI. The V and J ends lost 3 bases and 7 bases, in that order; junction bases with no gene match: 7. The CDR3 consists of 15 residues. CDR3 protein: CASSDGQGYGGELFF. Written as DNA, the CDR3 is TGTGCCAGCAGTGACGGACAGGGCTATGGCGGGGAGCTGTTTTTT.